This entry concerns a single TCR beta chain. The antigen remains undetermined. The protocol was immunoSEQ multiplex PCR, while the TCRdb copy is restricted to in-frame clones and leaves out a portion. The sample yields more than 140,000 clones, 85% to 90% seen once. The sample comes from a study of cytomegalovirus exposure and HLA in healthy donors. About the research overall: A subsequent analysis stated that the 120 validation repertoires were run on the same platform as the roughly 700 first-cohort repertoires.

The CDR3 loop spans 16 amino acids. The ends lost 5 bases at V and 2 bases at J; junction bases unmatched: 9. CDR1 is KGHSH, CDR2 LQKENI, per germline. Study-level points and caveats: In vitro assays verified that a few CMV-associated chains recognized CMV antigens specifically. The study labeled 180 or so TCR beta chains cytomegalovirus-associated.

Material for sequencing was PBMCs. The receptor was derived from a woman aged 18-35 years in good health and CMV-seropositive. The chain carries TRBV18 and TRBJ2-5; 9 nucleotides align to TRBD1. The chain's CDR3 is CASSTDRDRAQETQYF. The CDR3 bases are TGTGCCAGCTCAACCGACCGGGACAGGGCTCAAGAGACCCAGTACTTC.